This TCR beta chain was observed in a study of T cell responses to AZD1222 COVID-19 vaccine. This clone came up once. CDR3 size: 12 residues. V dropped 3 bases and J dropped 9; count of bases not matched to a gene: 4. Germline V CDR1 and CDR2: GTSNPN, SVGIG (reference sequence). Sequencing was performed with immunoSEQ multiplex PCR; in TCRdb, only in-frame clones are kept and a portion is missing. The sample lists over 150,000 clones; around 90% were seen once. This clonotype originated in an adult in good health. The chain combines TRBV30 with TRBJ1-2, with TRBD1 matching 10 bases. This sample comprised peripheral blood, obtained on day 0 of MenACWY control vaccination. The CDR3 DNA sequence: TGTGCCTGGAGCGGACAGGGGGGGAGCTACACCTTC. This codes for CAWSGQGGSYTF.